This T cell receptor (beta chain) was recovered during a study of cytomegalovirus exposure and HLA in healthy donors (TCRdb year 2017). With respect to the entire study: According to a later analysis, the 120 or so validation repertoires were produced on the same platform as the 680 or so repertoires of the first cohort. The study aimed to test whether cataloging public T cell receptors could reveal signatures of past pathogen exposure. To predict cytomegalovirus infection status, the study combined high-throughput TCR immunosequencing, statistical association of individual TCRs with disease status, and machine learning. A separate validation cohort of roughly 120 different subjects was used in addition to the approximately 670-subject first cohort. Overall results and qualifications from the work: In vitro tests confirmed that a few of the cytomegalovirus-associated TCR beta chains recognize cytomegalovirus antigens. A total of about 150 TCR beta chains were listed by the study as associated with cytomegalovirus. Most TCR sequences were observed very rarely across donors, whereas some public TCRs were present in many individuals. A later analysis found that TCRs clustered in the first cohort also tended to co-occur in the 120 validation repertoires, with 94% of cluster scores above 0. The authors suggested that the approach could potentially be extended to other disease states and immunological phenotypes. Cytomegalovirus status was reported to be diagnosed by the classifier with high specificity and sensitivity in both the original and validation cohorts. All 120 or so repertoires were used to score co-occurrence in the validation cohort in a later analysis, because that analysis had no HLA typing for the cohort.

With respect to this clone: The antigen this receptor binds is unknown. One base away there is no much larger clone; base qualities are not given.

The donors belonged to the validation cohort of 120 subjects, which was separate from the approximately 700-subject first cohort. The library was made by the immunoSEQ multiplex PCR assay. On the authors' methods: A statistical classification framework was built to diagnose cytomegalovirus status from the catalog of TCR beta chain sequences. TCRdb mirrors the immuneACCESS table, restricted to in-frame sequences. Some clones are absent from its copies; in checked studies, under half trace to an unresolved V gene, and the reason for the others is unknown. V, J and clone size are taken as reported in that table, and D and trimming were inferred from the DNA itself. Counted in this sample were tens of thousands of clones; about 85% of them appeared once. The ten largest clones represent 20% to 25% of the sample. The CDR3 numbers 11 residues from cysteine through phenylalanine. The sequence is cut down to CDR3 DNA, 33 bases in frame from base 1. Cut back by 8 bases and 4 bases, the V and J ends lie 6 bases apart. CDR1 and CDR2 are drawn from the germline V gene: SNHLY, FYNNEI.

This TCR derives from a man younger than 35 in good health and CMV-seropositive. The rearrangement joined TRBV2 to TRBJ1-3, with the D gene too uncertain to name. Material: PBMCs. The DNA reads TGTGCCAGCTTGCGGGGAAACACCATATATTTT. Translation gives CASLRGNTIYF.